This T cell receptor beta chain is drawn from a study of Ad26.COV2.S vaccination and SARS-CoV-2 variants. The method was immunoSEQ multiplex PCR; TCRdb's version includes in-frame clones alone and lacks a portion of them. Of roughly 300,000 clones in the sample, 75% to 90% were seen once. This clone was detected only once. Noted treatment: around 19 received Ad26.COV2.S at low or high dose, single or two shots; about five received placebo; per-sample allocation not given. Sampling took place 63 days after the first vaccine or placebo injection. The receptor comes from a person between 18 and 65 years old who received the Ad26.COV2.S COVID-19 vaccine or a placebo. The starting material was peripheral blood, obtained in a trial of Ad26.COV2.S vaccine versus placebo.

This CDR3 is CASSQVQSSYNEQFF. Written as DNA, the CDR3 is TGTGCCAGCAGCCAAGTCCAGAGCTCCTACAATGAGCAGTTCTTC. This chain uses TRBV3-1 (or the pseudogene TRBV3-2) with TRBJ2-1; D ambiguous. The V end lost 1 base, the J end lost 0 bases, and 7 bases lay between the germline ends. The V gene's germline CDR1 is LGHDT and CDR2 YNNKEL (reference sequence). The CDR3 sequence is 15 residues long.